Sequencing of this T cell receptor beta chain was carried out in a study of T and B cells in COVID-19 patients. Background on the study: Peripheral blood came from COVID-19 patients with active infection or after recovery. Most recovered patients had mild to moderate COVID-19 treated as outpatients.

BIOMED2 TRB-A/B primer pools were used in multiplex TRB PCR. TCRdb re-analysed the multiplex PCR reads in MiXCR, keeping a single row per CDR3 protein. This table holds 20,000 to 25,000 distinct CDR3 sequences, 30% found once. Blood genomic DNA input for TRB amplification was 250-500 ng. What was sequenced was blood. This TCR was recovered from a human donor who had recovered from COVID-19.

CDR3 nucleotides: TGTGCCAGCAGCGCGGGACTAGCGGGGGGGGATTTCCAAGAGACCCAGTACTTC. This translates into CASSAGLAGGDFQETQYF. The chain uses TRBV7-2 and TRBJ2-5; 16 bases are shared with TRBD2. There are 18 residues in the CDR3. Germline values: CDR1 SGHTA, CDR2 FQGNSA. J lost 1 base, V lost 5 bases, and 7 bases had no gene match.